The source of this T cell receptor (beta chain) is a study of blood T cell repertoires in COVID-19. In the study overall: Sites in the United States, Italy and Spain provided acute and convalescent COVID-19 samples. The analysed material was cDNA or gDNA that came from T cells, B-cell-depleted T cells, or PBMCs.

Per the original data handling: For nucleated cells, counts were estimated from reference gene primer amplification. Sequencing used immunoSEQ multiplex PCR; TCRdb keeps in-frame clones, though not all of them. D and trimming come from the DNA, and the V and J calls and clone size come from that table. Here the sample spans about 190,000 clones, more than 70% being singletons. The germline gives CDR1 LGHNA, CDR2 YNFKEQ. The CDR3 has 21 amino acids. With V trimmed by 4 bases and J by 0 bases, 18 bases remained unmatched. This sequence originates from an elderly woman with active or convalescent COVID-19. The sample taken for sequencing was peripheral blood. The chain has TRBV4-2 and TRBJ2-6, with 7 bases lining up with TRBD1. CDR3 loop: CASSPGQRTIYTSSGANVLTF. The CDR3 DNA reads as TGTGCCAGCAGCCCGGGACAGAGAACAATATATACGAGCTCTGGGGCCAACGTCCTGACTTTC.